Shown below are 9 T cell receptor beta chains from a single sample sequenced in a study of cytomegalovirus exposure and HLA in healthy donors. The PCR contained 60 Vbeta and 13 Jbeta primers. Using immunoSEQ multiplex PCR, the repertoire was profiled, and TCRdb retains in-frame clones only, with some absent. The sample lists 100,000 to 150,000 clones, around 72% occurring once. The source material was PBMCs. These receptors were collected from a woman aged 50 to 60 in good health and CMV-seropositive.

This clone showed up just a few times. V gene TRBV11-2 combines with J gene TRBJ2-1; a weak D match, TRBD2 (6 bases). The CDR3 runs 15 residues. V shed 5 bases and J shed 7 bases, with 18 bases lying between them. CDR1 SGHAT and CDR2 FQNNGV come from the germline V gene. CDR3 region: CASSPGGLPGNEQFF. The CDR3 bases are TGTGCCAGCAGCCCCGGGGGTCTGCCCGGAAATGAGCAGTTCTTC.

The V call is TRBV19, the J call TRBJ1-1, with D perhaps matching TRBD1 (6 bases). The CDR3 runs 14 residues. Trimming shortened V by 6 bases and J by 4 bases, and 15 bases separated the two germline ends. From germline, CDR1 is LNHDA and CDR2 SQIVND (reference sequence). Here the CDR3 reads CASRQQGRGTEAFF. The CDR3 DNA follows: TGTGCCAGTAGGCAACAGGGACGCGGCACTGAAGCTTTCTTT.

The DNA of the CDR3 is TGTGCCAGCAGCGTAGGAACTAGCGGGGGGCCTTACAATGAGCAGTTCTTC. The encoded protein is CASSVGTSGGPYNEQFF. V is TRBV9 and J is TRBJ2-1; 12 bases match TRBD2. The germline gives CDR1 SGDLS, CDR2 YYNGEE. V lost 0 bases to trimming and J lost 4 bases; unmatched junction nucleotides: 5. The CDR3 consists of 17 residues.

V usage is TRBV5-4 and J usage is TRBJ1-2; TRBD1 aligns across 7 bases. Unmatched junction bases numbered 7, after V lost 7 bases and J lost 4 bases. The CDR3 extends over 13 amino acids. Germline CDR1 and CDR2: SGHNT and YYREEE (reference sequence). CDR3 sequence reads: CASGYRGSYGYTF. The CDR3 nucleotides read TGTGCCAGCGGCTACAGGGGATCCTATGGCTACACCTTC.

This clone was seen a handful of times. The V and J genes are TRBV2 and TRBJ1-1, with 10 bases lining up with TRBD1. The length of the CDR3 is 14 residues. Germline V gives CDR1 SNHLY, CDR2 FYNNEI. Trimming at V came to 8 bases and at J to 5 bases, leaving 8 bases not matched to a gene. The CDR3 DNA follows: TGTGCCAGCGGAAGACAGGGGGCGCAGACTGAAGCTTTCTTT. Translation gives CASGRQGAQTEAFF.

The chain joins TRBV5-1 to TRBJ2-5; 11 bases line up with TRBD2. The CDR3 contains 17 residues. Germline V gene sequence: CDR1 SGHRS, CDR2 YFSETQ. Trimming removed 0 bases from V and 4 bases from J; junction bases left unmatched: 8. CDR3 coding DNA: TGCGCCAGCAGCTTGGGGATAGCGGGGGGGCTTGGAGAGACCCAGTACTTC. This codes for CASSLGIAGGLGETQYF.

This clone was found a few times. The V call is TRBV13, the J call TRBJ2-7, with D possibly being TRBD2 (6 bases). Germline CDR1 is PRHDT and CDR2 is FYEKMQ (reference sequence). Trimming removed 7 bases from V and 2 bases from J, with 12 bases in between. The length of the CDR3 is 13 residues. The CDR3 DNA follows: TGTGCCAGCAAGGCGGGGACGGCCTACGAGCAGTACTTC. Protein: CASKAGTAYEQYF.

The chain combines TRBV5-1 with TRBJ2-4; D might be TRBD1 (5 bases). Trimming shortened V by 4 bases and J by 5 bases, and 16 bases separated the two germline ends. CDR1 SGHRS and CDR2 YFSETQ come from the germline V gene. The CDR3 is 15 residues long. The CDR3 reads CASSRDGAQENIQYF. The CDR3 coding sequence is TGCGCCAGCAGCCGAGATGGGGCGCAGGAAAACATTCAGTACTTC.

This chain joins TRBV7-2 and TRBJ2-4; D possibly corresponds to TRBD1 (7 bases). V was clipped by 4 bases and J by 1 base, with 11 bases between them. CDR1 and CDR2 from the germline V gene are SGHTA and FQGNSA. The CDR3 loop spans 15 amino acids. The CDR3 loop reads CASSSGGPAKNIQYF. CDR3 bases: TGTGCCAGCAGCTCAGGGGGGCCGGCCAAAAACATTCAGTACTTC.